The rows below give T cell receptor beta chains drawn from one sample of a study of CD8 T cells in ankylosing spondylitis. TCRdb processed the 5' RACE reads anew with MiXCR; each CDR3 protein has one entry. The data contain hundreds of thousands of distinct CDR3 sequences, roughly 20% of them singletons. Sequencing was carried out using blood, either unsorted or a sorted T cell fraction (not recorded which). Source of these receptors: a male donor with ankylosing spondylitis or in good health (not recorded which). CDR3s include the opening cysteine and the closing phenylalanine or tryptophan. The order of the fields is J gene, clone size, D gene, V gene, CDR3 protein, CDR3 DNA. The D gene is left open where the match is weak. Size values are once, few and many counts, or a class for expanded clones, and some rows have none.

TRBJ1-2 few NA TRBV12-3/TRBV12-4 CASSWGSSRLNYGYTF TGTGCCAGCAGTTGGGGAAGTTCGAGGTTGAACTATGGCTACACCTTC
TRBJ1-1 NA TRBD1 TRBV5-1 CASSRAGQGGTEAFF TGCGCCAGCAGTCGTGCCGGACAGGGGGGCACTGAAGCTTTCTTT
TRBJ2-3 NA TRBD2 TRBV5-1 CASSSGLAGTKGTDTQYF TGCGCCAGCAGCTCGGGACTAGCGGGAACAAAGGGCACAGATACGCAGTATTTT
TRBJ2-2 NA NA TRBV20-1 CSARGGSAGELFF TGCAGTGCTAGAGGCGGGTCCGCCGGGGAGCTGTTTTTT
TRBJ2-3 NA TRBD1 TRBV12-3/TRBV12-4 CASSFDRGADTQYF TGTGCCAGCAGTTTCGACAGGGGGGCGGATACGCAGTATTTT
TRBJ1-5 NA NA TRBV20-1 CSAREGSGNQPQHF TGCAGTGCTAGGGAGGGGTCGGGCAATCAGCCCCAGCATTTT
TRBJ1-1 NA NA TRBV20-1 CSAHRESLNTEAFF TGCAGTGCTCACAGGGAATCGTTGAACACTGAAGCTTTCTTT
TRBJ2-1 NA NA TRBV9 CASSVGGLREQFF TGTGCCAGCAGCGTAGGGGGGCTACGGGAGCAGTTCTTC
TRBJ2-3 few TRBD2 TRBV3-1 CASSQESSGRGDTQYF TGTGCCAGCAGCCAAGAGTCTAGCGGGAGAGGGGATACGCAGTATTTT
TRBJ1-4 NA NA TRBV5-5 CASSFAGQTNEKLFF TGTGCCAGCAGCTTTGCAGGTCAAACTAATGAAAAACTGTTTTTT
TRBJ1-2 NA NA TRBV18 CASSPARNYGYTF TGTGCCAGCTCACCAGCCCGAAACTATGGCTACACCTTC
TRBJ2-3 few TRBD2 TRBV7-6 CASSLGTSGRRADTQYF TGTGCCAGCAGCTTAGGAACTAGCGGGAGGAGGGCAGATACGCAGTATTTT
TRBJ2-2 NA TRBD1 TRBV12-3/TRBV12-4 CATSLQGARTGELFF TGTGCCACCTCTCTCCAGGGGGCTCGCACCGGGGAGCTGTTTTTT
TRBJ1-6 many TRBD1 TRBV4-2 CASSQEDRVGSPLHF TGTGCCAGCAGCCAAGAGGACAGGGTGGGGTCACCCCTCCACTTT
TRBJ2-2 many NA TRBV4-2 CASSQFVGPTGELFF TGTGCCAGCAGTCAATTTGTGGGGCCCACCGGGGAGCTGTTTTTT
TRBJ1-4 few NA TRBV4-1 CASSQAGQYNEKLFF TGCGCCAGCAGCCAAGCCGGACAGTATAATGAAAAACTGTTTTTT
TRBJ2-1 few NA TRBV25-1 CASSQQGFHNEQFF TGTGCCAGCAGTCAACAGGGATTCCACAATGAGCAGTTCTTC
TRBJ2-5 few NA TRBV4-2 CASSQVAGVHRQETQYF TGTGCCAGCAGCCAAGTGGCAGGGGTCCACCGGCAAGAGACCCAGTACTTC
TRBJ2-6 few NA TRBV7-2 CASSLVLTATGANVLTF TGTGCCAGCAGCTTAGTGCTTACAGCAACTGGGGCCAACGTCCTGACTTTC
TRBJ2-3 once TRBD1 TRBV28 CASSSRQGRTDTQYF TGTGCCAGCAGTTCCAGACAGGGACGGACAGATACGCAGTATTTT
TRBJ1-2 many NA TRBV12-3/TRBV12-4 CASSPDISYGYTF TGTGCCAGCAGCCCAGACATTTCCTATGGCTACACCTTC
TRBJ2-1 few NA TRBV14 CASSQDLVAEQFF TGTGCCAGCAGCCAAGATCTAGTGGCTGAGCAGTTCTTC
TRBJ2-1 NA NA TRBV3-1 CASSLFTHEQFF TGTGCCAGCAGCCTCTTTACTCATGAGCAGTTCTTC
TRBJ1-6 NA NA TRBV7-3 CASSQMSNSPLHF TGTGCCAGCAGCCAAATGTCTAATTCACCCCTCCACTTT
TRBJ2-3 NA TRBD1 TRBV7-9 CASSSDRGFPDTQYF TGTGCCAGCAGCTCCGACAGGGGGTTCCCAGATACGCAGTATTTT
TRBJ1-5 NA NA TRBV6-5 CASSYSGDFRGNQPQHF TGTGCCAGCAGTTACTCGGGGGACTTCAGGGGCAATCAGCCCCAGCATTTT
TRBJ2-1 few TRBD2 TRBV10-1 CASSEMPSGEDEQFF TGCGCCAGCAGTGAGATGCCTAGCGGAGAGGATGAGCAGTTCTTC
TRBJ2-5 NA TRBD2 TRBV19 CASSLGLKEAQYF TGTGCCAGTAGCCTGGGACTAAAAGAGGCCCAGTACTTC
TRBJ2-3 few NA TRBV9 CASSGGTNTSTDTQYF TGTGCCAGCAGCGGAGGGACCAATACTAGCACAGATACGCAGTATTTT
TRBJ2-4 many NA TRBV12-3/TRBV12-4 CASSQAGVAKNIQYF TGTGCCAGCAGCCAGGCTGGGGTAGCCAAAAACATTCAGTACTTC
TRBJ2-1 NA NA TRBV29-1 CSVEVTSGVEQFF TGCAGCGTTGAAGTTACGTCAGGGGTTGAGCAGTTCTTC
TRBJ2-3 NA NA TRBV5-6 CASSPYHTDTQYF TGTGCCAGCAGCCCGTACCACACAGATACGCAGTATTTT
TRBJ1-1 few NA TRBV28 CASSLWGGPTEAFF TGTGCCAGCAGTTTATGGGGTGGCCCCACTGAAGCTTTCTTT
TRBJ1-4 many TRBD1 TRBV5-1 CASSNTGTGRDEKLFF TGCGCCAGCAGCAATACAGGGACAGGCCGGGATGAAAAACTGTTTTTT
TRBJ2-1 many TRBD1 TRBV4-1 CASSRKWGQGPYNEQFF TGCGCCAGCAGCCGAAAGTGGGGACAGGGCCCTTACAATGAGCAGTTCTTC
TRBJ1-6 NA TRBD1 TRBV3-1 CASSQGTGASPLHF TGTGCCAGCAGCCAAGGGACAGGCGCTTCACCCCTCCACTTT
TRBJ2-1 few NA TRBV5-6 CASSFEWQFDEQFF TGTGCCAGCAGCTTTGAATGGCAGTTCGATGAGCAGTTCTTC
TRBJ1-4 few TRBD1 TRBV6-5 CASSSRQGRIANEKLFF TGTGCCAGCAGTTCTCGACAGGGGAGGATCGCTAATGAAAAACTGTTTTTT
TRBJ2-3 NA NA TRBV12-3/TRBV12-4 CASSTRPGTDTQYF TGTGCCAGCAGTACCCGACCCGGCACAGATACGCAGTATTTT
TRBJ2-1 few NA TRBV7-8 CASSLVGGNSYNEQFF TGTGCCAGCAGCTTAGTGGGCGGGAACTCCTACAATGAGCAGTTCTTC